The sample holds one count of the clone carrying this T cell receptor (beta chain). These data are taken from a study of OX40 agonist ivuxolimab in advanced cancers. The wider study: A male proportion of over 70% was recorded, with mean age approximately 56 years and range about 20 to 79.

The length of the CDR3 is 14 residues. Deletions cut 5 bases from V and 7 bases from J, with 15 bases between. Germline V gives CDR1 PRHDT, CDR2 FYEKMQ (reference sequence). Sequencing used immunoSEQ multiplex PCR; TCRdb keeps in-frame clones, though not all of them. The table records fewer than 100,000 clones, around nine tenths of them present only once. The chain carries TRBV13 and TRBJ1-5; a weak D match, TRBD1 (5 bases). The sequence came from an adult with an advanced solid tumor such as melanoma, head and neck, liver or kidney cancer. Specimen: CD4+ or CD8+ T cells sorted from blood, collected in a trial of the OX40 agonist ivuxolimab. The CDR3, as DNA: TGTGCCAGCAGCCAGGAGGGGATAGGACAGCCCCAGCATTTT. This gives the protein CASSQEGIGQPQHF.